This TCR beta chain was identified during a study of beta chain features in type 1 diabetes. General observations from the study: In the patient group, naive, central memory and Treg TCRB repertoires seemed more alike than in the healthy donor group.

The investigators reverse transcribed all of the isolated RNA, so they sequenced expressed TCRB transcripts. Generated by immunoSEQ multiplex PCR, the TCRdb table keeps only in-frame clones and is missing some. The sample holds around 340,000 clones, 8% seen once. As concerns this clone: The target antigen is unknown.

The sequencing input was central memory CD4+ T cells from blood. The clonotype comes from a woman aged 18-35 years in good health.

For the CDR3, the DNA is TGTGCCAGCTCACGACTCGATCGCAGTTCCGGGGAGCTGTTTTTT. Translated: CASSRLDRSSGELFF. The J gene is TRBJ2-2, the V gene TRBV18, with D unclear. Trimming removed 4 bases at V and 6 bases at J, with 15 bases between. The CDR3 runs 15 residues. CDR1 and CDR2 (germline): KGHSH, LQKENI.